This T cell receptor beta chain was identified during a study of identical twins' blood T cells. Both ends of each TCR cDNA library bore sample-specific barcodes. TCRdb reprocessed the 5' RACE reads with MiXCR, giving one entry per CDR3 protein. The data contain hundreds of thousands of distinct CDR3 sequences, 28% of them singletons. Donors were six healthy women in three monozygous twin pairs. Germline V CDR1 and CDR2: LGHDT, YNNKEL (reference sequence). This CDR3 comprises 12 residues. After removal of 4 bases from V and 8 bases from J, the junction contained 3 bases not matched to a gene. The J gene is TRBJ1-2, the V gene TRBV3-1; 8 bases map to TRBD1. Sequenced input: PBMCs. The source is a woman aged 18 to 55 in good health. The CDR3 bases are TGTGCCAGCAGCCGTGGACAGGGCGGCTACACCTTC. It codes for CASSRGQGGYTF.